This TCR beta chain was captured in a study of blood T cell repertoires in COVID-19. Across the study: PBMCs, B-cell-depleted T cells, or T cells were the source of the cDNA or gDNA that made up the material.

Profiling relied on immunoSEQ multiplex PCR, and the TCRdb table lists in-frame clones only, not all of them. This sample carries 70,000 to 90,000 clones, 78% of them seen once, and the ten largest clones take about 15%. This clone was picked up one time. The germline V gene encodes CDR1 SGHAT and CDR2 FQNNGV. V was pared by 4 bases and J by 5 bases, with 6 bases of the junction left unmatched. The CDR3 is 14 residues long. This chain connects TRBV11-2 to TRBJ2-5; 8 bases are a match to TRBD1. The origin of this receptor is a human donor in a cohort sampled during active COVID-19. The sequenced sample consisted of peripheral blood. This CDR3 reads CASSYQGAAETQYF. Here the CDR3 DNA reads TGTGCCAGCAGCTACCAGGGGGCTGCGGAGACCCAGTACTTC. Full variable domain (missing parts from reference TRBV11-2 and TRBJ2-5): EAGVAQSPRYKIIEKRQSVAFWCNPISGHATLYWYQQILGQGPKLLIQFQNNGVVDDSQLPKDRFSAERLKGVDSTLKIQPAKLEDSAVYLCASSYQGAAETQYFGPGTRLLVL.